This T cell receptor (beta chain) was found in a study of CD8 T cells in ankylosing spondylitis (TCRdb year 2017). About the full investigation: The study set out to find disease-linked TCR variants by profiling T cell receptor beta repertoires in ankylosing spondylitis patients and healthy donors. Peripheral blood samples were taken, and synovial fluid was additionally collected from ankylosing spondylitis patients. The full study cohort comprised about 24 ankylosing spondylitis patients and some 100 healthy donors. The paper as a whole reports these results and caveats: Significant enrichment of the disease-linked clones was reported in matched synovial fluid samples from ankylosing spondylitis patients. Blood from ankylosing spondylitis patients appeared to be characterized by a TCR beta motif made up of under ten highly homologous amino acid variants. The disease-linked clones had a CD8+ phenotype and were found at relatively low frequencies in peripheral blood. Some TCR beta motif variants had previously been reported in synovial fluid and blood of reactive arthritis patients, which suggested common disease-initiation mechanisms.

Sequencing used an Illumina HiSeq 2500. TCR beta libraries were prepared by quantitative 5'-RACE with molecular barcodes. The authors' pipeline ran thus. A new computational method, built on a probabilistic model of VDJ rearrangement, was used to identify disease-linked TCR variants. TCRdb cleaned the public reads at Q25 with fastp, built clones with MiXCR and kept in-frame beta chains. Every CDR3 protein is listed once, alongside the most common genes and DNA of its rows. The V and J calls and clone size are TCRdb's, not the authors'. The sample includes a few hundred thousand distinct CDR3 sequences, with approximately 20% observed a single time. The ten largest clones capture around 17% of the sample. Per the germline V gene, MDHEN is the CDR1 and SYDVKM is the CDR2. Trimming leaves V shorter by 6 bases and J shorter by 7 bases, with the junction holding 10 bases beyond the gene matches. The CDR3 goes from the cysteine to the phenylalanine over 15 residues. The sequence is cut down to CDR3 DNA, 45 bases in frame from base 1.

This clonotype was observed a handful of times. Its antigen is unknown. It has no much larger one-base neighbor in the sample; base qualities were not kept. Input material: blood, either unsorted or a sorted T cell fraction (not recorded which). This chain joins TRBV28 to TRBJ1-5, and 9 junctional nucleotides match TRBD1. This clonotype was sampled from a male donor with ankylosing spondylitis. This receptor carries the CDR3 CASRPWTGEGQPQHF. Here is the DNA: TGTGCCAGCAGACCCTGGACAGGGGAGGGACAGCCCCAGCATTTT. With all but the CDR3 taken from the reference TRBV28 and TRBJ1-5 genes, the full variable domain is: DVKVTQSSRYLVKRTGEKVFLECVQDMDHENMFWYRQDPGLGLRLIYFSYDVKMKEKGDIPEGYSVSREKKERFSLILESASTNQTSMYLCASRPWTGEGQPQHFGDGTRLSIL.